This is a list of T cell receptor beta chains from one sample in a study of blood T cells in healthy people across ages. TCRdb reanalysed the 5' RACE reads using MiXCR and keeps one entry per CDR3 protein. The table includes about 750,000 distinct CDR3 sequences, 40% to 65% detected once. Material for sequencing was blood. These receptors came from a man at least 80 years old in good health. The CDR3 runs from the conserved cysteine through the conserved F or W.

TRBJ2-5 | TRBV27 | CASSLLGDRVPQETQYF
TRBJ2-5 | TRBV9 | CASSPKSGREGSQTQYF
TRBJ1-1 | TRBV2 | CASRGGLGEAFF
TRBJ1-5 | TRBV2 | CASSDLIGQPQHF
TRBJ1-2 | TRBV20-1 | CSAREPIGDYGYTF
TRBJ2-7 | TRBV5-1 | CASSLTSGRAGEQYF
TRBJ1-6 | TRBV20-1 | CSAKLPGRSDNSPLHF
TRBJ2-1 | TRBV19 | CASSIPPRANEQFF
TRBJ2-7 | TRBV20-1 | CSASLLHRDHTYEQYF
TRBJ2-3 | TRBV2 | CASSEPLAHSRDAYF
TRBJ2-3 | TRBV2 | CASSLPLDPWTSAADTQYF
TRBJ2-1 | TRBV20-1 | CSAGVLENHNEQFF
TRBJ2-3 | TRBV10-3 | CAISETSGRFTDTQYF
TRBJ2-3 | TRBV11-2 | CASSLPGQGARHRYAYF
TRBJ2-3 | TRBV7-2 | CASSLAPWARGKGTDTQYF
TRBJ2-7 | TRBV6-2/TRBV6-3 | CASADRAYEQYF
TRBJ2-7 | TRBV5-1 | CASSLDIGQGVYEQYF
TRBJ2-1 | TRBV27 | CASSPSSAGTGYNEQFF
NA | TRBV5-1 | CASSLSPLTGTQYF
TRBJ2-3 | TRBV29-1 | CSVEEGTAGIGTDTQYF
TRBJ2-7 | TRBV12-3/TRBV12-4 | CASSFRRGEQYF
TRBJ1-1 | TRBV7-9 | CASKTEGNTEAFF
TRBJ1-2 | TRBV11-2 | CASSLPLQGTYGYTF
TRBJ2-3 | TRBV28 | CASSSGTDTDTQYF
TRBJ2-4 | TRBV12-3/TRBV12-4 | CASSLSRQYF
TRBJ2-6 | TRBV27 | CASSLYSSGANVLTF
TRBJ2-7 | TRBV15 | CATSPGTGDNEQYF
TRBJ2-1 | TRBV20-1 | CSASPSGDEQFF
TRBJ2-7 | TRBV20-1 | CSGRDGVYEQYF
TRBJ2-5 | TRBV20-1 | CSARAATGLQETQYF
TRBJ2-3 | TRBV7-2 | CASSFVGPTDTQYF
NA | TRBV27 | CASSLYSPAGGPSEQYF
TRBJ2-1 | TRBV7-9 | CASSLGTVTYNEQFF
NA | TRBV2 | CASGLLGGNEQYF
TRBJ1-2 | TRBV7-2 | CASSLDTGVNYGYTF
TRBJ2-3 | TRBV27 | CASRRLAGGSTDTQYF
TRBJ2-3 | TRBV20-1 | CSARDSDRGTDTQYF
TRBJ2-3 | TRBV27 | CASSPLGGTMDTQYF
TRBJ2-7 | TRBV4-2 | CASSQVSGSYEQYF
NA | TRBV6-6 | CASRGRFYEQYF
TRBJ2-1 | TRBV19 | CASSIDRGSGRIRHNEQFF